This is a list of T cell receptor beta chains from one sample in a study of T cells in Graves' hyperthyroidism and ophthalmopathy. MiXCR was run by TCRdb on the multiplex PCR reads, yielding one entry per CDR3 protein. The sample holds fewer than 300,000 distinct CDR3 sequences; around 15% are singletons and the top ten take around 30%. Sequences were obtained from blood. The receptors originated from a woman between 45 and 60 years old with Graves' hyperthyroidism that later progressed to Graves' ophthalmopathy. CDR3s include the opening cysteine and the closing phenylalanine or tryptophan. Each record gives: V gene, D gene, J gene, clone size, CDR3 protein, CDR3 DNA. D genes are given only for firm matches. Where a row states a size, it is once, few, many or the class of an expanded clone; other rows omit it.

v_call: TRBV10-2; d_call: TRBD1; j_call: TRBJ1-1; clone_size: few; cdr3_aa: CASSEPRQGFTPTEAFF; cdr3_nt: TGCGCCAGCAGTGAACCTCGACAGGGCTTCACTCCCACTGAAGCTTTCTTT
v_call: TRBV29-1; d_call: TRBD2; j_call: TRBJ2-1; clone_size: many; cdr3_aa: CSVLFFGLAIQNEQFF; cdr3_nt: TGCAGCGTTCTTTTTTTTGGACTAGCGATTCAGAATGAGCAGTTCTTC
v_call: TRBV6-1; d_call: TRBD1; j_call: TRBJ1-4; clone_size: .; cdr3_aa: CASSWRQGAYGLFF; cdr3_nt: TGTGCCAGCAGTTGGAGACAGGGGGCCTATGGACTGTTTTTT
v_call: TRBV12-3/TRBV12-4; d_call: .; j_call: TRBJ1-1; clone_size: many; cdr3_aa: CASSLNLNTEAFF; cdr3_nt: TGTGCCAGCAGTTTAAACCTAAACACTGAAGCTTTCTTT
v_call: TRBV3-1; d_call: .; j_call: TRBJ1-1; clone_size: many; cdr3_aa: CASSQPSGVNTEAFF; cdr3_nt: TGTGCCAGCAGCCAACCCTCCGGGGTGAACACTGAAGCTTTCTTT
v_call: TRBV27; d_call: .; j_call: TRBJ2-5; clone_size: .; cdr3_aa: CASSFDSSPQETQYF; cdr3_nt: TGTGCCAGCAGTTTTGATAGCTCCCCCCAAGAGACCCAGTACTTC
v_call: TRBV15; d_call: .; j_call: TRBJ2-1; clone_size: .; cdr3_aa: CATSRDPKNEQFF; cdr3_nt: TGTGCCACCAGCCGGGACCCCAAAAATGAGCAGTTCTTC
v_call: TRBV2; d_call: .; j_call: TRBJ2-5; clone_size: many; cdr3_aa: CASSQIGGTQYF; cdr3_nt: TGTGCCAGCAGTCAAATAGGGGGGACCCAGTACTTC
v_call: TRBV28; d_call: .; j_call: TRBJ2-1; clone_size: many; cdr3_aa: CASRDERGTFSEQFF; cdr3_nt: TGTGCCAGCAGGGATGAGCGTGGAACTTTTAGTGAGCAGTTCTTC
v_call: TRBV2; d_call: .; j_call: TRBJ2-1; clone_size: many; cdr3_aa: CASIRRRGSVYNEQFF; cdr3_nt: TGTGCCAGCATCAGAAGGAGGGGGAGTGTTTACAATGAGCAGTTCTTC
v_call: TRBV18; d_call: TRBD1; j_call: TRBJ1-2; clone_size: many; cdr3_aa: CASSHGQGNGYTF; cdr3_nt: TGTGCCAGCTCCCACGGACAGGGAAATGGCTACACCTTC
v_call: TRBV27; d_call: TRBD1; j_call: TRBJ1-2; clone_size: many; cdr3_aa: CASSETGVRGYTF; cdr3_nt: TGTGCCAGCAGTGAGACAGGGGTGCGGGGCTACACCTTC
v_call: TRBV20-1; d_call: TRBD2; j_call: TRBJ2-5; clone_size: .; cdr3_aa: CSARDPRGTSGGQETQYF; cdr3_nt: TGCAGTGCTAGAGATCCCCGTGGGACTAGCGGGGGCCAAGAGACCCAGTACTTC
v_call: TRBV27; d_call: .; j_call: TRBJ1-2; clone_size: few; cdr3_aa: CAGSLSGQHYGYTF; cdr3_nt: TGTGCCGGCAGTTTAAGCGGACAGCACTATGGCTACACCTTC
v_call: TRBV20-1; d_call: TRBD2; j_call: TRBJ2-7; clone_size: few; cdr3_aa: CSARDPSGRAGEQYF; cdr3_nt: TGCAGTGCTAGGGATCCTAGCGGGAGGGCCGGCGAGCAGTACTTC
v_call: TRBV30; d_call: .; j_call: TRBJ2-1; clone_size: .; cdr3_aa: CAWRTRPAWRANYNEQFF; cdr3_nt: TGTGCCTGGAGGACTCGCCCCGCGTGGAGGGCCAACTACAATGAGCAGTTCTTC
v_call: TRBV5-1; d_call: TRBD1; j_call: TRBJ1-2; clone_size: many; cdr3_aa: CASNPTGINSYGYTF; cdr3_nt: TGCGCCAGCAACCCGACAGGGATAAACAGCTATGGCTACACCTTC
v_call: TRBV7-9; d_call: TRBD1; j_call: TRBJ1-4; clone_size: many; cdr3_aa: CASSFGTVNEKLFF; cdr3_nt: TGTGCCAGCTCGTTTGGGACAGTTAATGAAAAACTGTTTTTT
v_call: TRBV27; d_call: .; j_call: TRBJ1-5; clone_size: few; cdr3_aa: CASSWGTGQPQHF; cdr3_nt: TGTGCCAGCAGTTGGGGGACGGGGCAGCCCCAGCATTTT
v_call: TRBV18; d_call: TRBD1; j_call: TRBJ1-5; clone_size: many; cdr3_aa: CASSRDRDQPQHF; cdr3_nt: TGTGCCAGCTCACGGGACAGAGATCAGCCCCAGCATTTT
v_call: TRBV19; d_call: .; j_call: TRBJ2-1; clone_size: once; cdr3_aa: CASSEQALVGEQFF; cdr3_nt: TGTGCCAGTAGTGAACAAGCCCTGGTCGGTGAGCAGTTCTTC
v_call: TRBV5-1; d_call: .; j_call: TRBJ2-6; clone_size: many; cdr3_aa: CASSFSSSGANVLTF; cdr3_nt: TGCGCCAGCAGTTTTTCTAGCTCTGGGGCCAACGTCCTGACTTTC